This is a list of T cell receptor beta chains from one sample in a study of blood T cell repertoires in COVID-19. TCRdb's copy holds only in-frame clones and misses some; the assay was immunoSEQ multiplex PCR. Of roughly 150,000 clones listed, around 84% are singletons. The sequenced material came from PBMCs or T cells enriched from blood (not recorded which). Receptors originate from a woman between 50 and 59 years old who had recovered from COVID-19. Each CDR3 is given with its conserved first and last residue. The order of the fields is clone size, J gene, D gene, V gene, CDR3 protein, CDR3 DNA. A D gene is named only where the DNA matches it firmly. Expanded clones get a size class; other rows say once, few or many, or leave the size out.

>.|TRBJ2-2|.|TRBV6-1
CASSEQDRNTGELFF
TGTGCCAGCAGTGAACAGGACAGGAACACCGGGGAGCTGTTTTTT
>.|TRBJ2-3|TRBD2|TRBV28
CASSPRGLAGTDTQYF
TGTGCCAGCAGTCCCCGGGGACTAGCGGGGACAGATACGCAGTATTTT
>.|TRBJ2-5|.|TRBV13
CASSPRGSDGNQETQYF
TGTGCCAGCAGCCCGAGGGGGTCCGATGGAAACCAAGAGACCCAGTACTTC
>.|TRBJ1-2|TRBD1|TRBV5-4
CASSATQQGELGYTF
TGTGCCAGCAGCGCCACACAACAGGGGGAATTGGGCTACACCTTC
>.|TRBJ1-5|.|TRBV28
CASSLSGVQPQHF
TGTGCCAGCAGTTTATCCGGGGTTCAGCCCCAGCATTTT
>.|TRBJ1-2|TRBD1|TRBV30
CACVEDRGHGYTF
TGTGCTTGCGTCGAGGACAGGGGTCATGGCTACACCTTC
>.|TRBJ2-6|.|TRBV3-1/TRBV3-2
CASSRKGITGANVLTF
TGTGCCAGCAGCCGAAAGGGGATAACTGGGGCCAACGTCCTGACTTTC
>.|TRBJ1-3|.|TRBV2
CASSALSVRQTFIYF
TGTGCCAGCAGCGCCCTCTCCGTTAGACAGACATTCATATATTTT
>.|TRBJ2-1|TRBD2|TRBV19
CASTGTSGIGEQFF
TGTGCCAGTACAGGGACTAGCGGGATTGGTGAGCAGTTCTTC
>.|TRBJ1-2|.|TRBV6-5
CASSFDRGGSYGYTF
TGTGCCAGCAGTTTTGATCGGGGCGGGAGCTATGGCTACACCTTC
>.|TRBJ2-3|TRBD1|TRBV5-1
CASSRDRGRDTQYF
TGCGCCAGCAGCCGGGACAGGGGACGAGATACGCAGTATTTT
>.|TRBJ1-1|.|TRBV7-9
CASSFDKLNTEAFF
TGTGCCAGCAGCTTCGACAAATTGAACACTGAAGCTTTCTTT
>.|TRBJ1-3|TRBD1|TRBV4-2
CASSQKTGGGNTIYF
TGTGCCAGCAGCCAAAAGACAGGGGGCGGAAACACCATATATTTT
>.|TRBJ1-6|.|TRBV11-2
CASSLGRLGGSPLHF
TGTGCCAGCAGCTTAGGACGGTTGGGAGGATCACCCCTCCACTTT
>.|TRBJ2-1|TRBD2|TRBV10-3
CATSAGEIIEQFF
TGTGCCACCTCCGCGGGGGAGATCATCGAGCAGTTCTTC
>once|TRBJ1-6|TRBD1|TRBV7-9
CASSSRDRGNSPLHF
TGTGCCAGCAGCTCCCGGGACAGGGGCAATTCACCCCTCCACTTT
>.|TRBJ2-7|TRBD2|TRBV6-2/TRBV6-3
CASSYGIAGTPYEQYF
TGTGCCAGCAGTTACGGAATAGCGGGGACACCCTACGAGCAGTACTTC
>.|TRBJ2-2|TRBD2|TRBV4-3
CASSHPPGGAAGELFF
TGCGCCAGCAGCCACCCCCCCGGGGGGGCCGCCGGGGAGCTGTTTTTT
>.|TRBJ2-7|TRBD1|TRBV18
CASSLLGQGRNEQYF
TGTGCCAGCTCCCTACTCGGACAGGGGCGAAACGAGCAGTACTTC
>.|TRBJ2-1|.|TRBV2
CASMRAQNEQFF
TGTGCCAGCATGAGGGCCCAAAATGAGCAGTTCTTC
>.|TRBJ1-4|.|TRBV18
CASSQGTAEKLFF
TGTGCCAGCTCACAAGGGACTGCTGAAAAACTGTTTTTT
>.|TRBJ2-3|.|TRBV4-2
CASSQDRTTSTDTQYF
TGTGCCAGCAGCCAAGATAGGACTACTAGCACAGATACGCAGTATTTT
>.|TRBJ1-6|.|TRBV14
CASSRLTGVADSPLHF
TGTGCCAGCAGCCGCCTGACAGGTGTCGCGGATTCACCCCTCCACTTT
>.|TRBJ1-3|.|TRBV5-4
CASSLGGGTGNTIYF
TGTGCCAGCAGCCTCGGGGGGGGCACTGGAAACACCATATATTTT
>.|TRBJ1-2|.|TRBV4-2
CASSQDSPAGGYTF
TGTGCCAGCAGCCAAGATTCGCCCGCGGGAGGCTACACCTTC
>.|TRBJ2-3|TRBD2|TRBV28
CASSTRTSGKLDTQYF
TGTGCCAGCAGCACCAGGACTAGCGGGAAACTAGATACGCAGTATTTT